The 27 T cell receptor beta chains reported below all come from one sample, sequenced in a study of blood T cell repertoires in COVID-19. Profiling relied on immunoSEQ multiplex PCR, and the TCRdb table lists in-frame clones only, not all of them. This table has fewer than 140,000 clones, approximately 80% appearing once. The specimen sequenced was peripheral blood. These receptors all stem from a woman aged 55-69 years with acute or convalescent COVID-19.

The chain carries TRBV24-1 and TRBJ2-1; 10 nucleotides align to TRBD1. Germline trimming cut 4 bases from V and 5 bases from J; bases unmatched to any gene: 7. The germline gives CDR1 KGHDR, CDR2 SFDVKD. The CDR3 is made up of 16 amino acids. CDR3 loop: CATSETGGREDNEQFF. The CDR3 region has the DNA TGTGCCACCAGTGAGACAGGGGGCCGGGAGGACAATGAGCAGTTCTTC.

The CDR3 here is CASSPGTGFNTEAFF. The CDR3 nucleotides read TGTGCCAGCTCACCAGGGACAGGGTTTAACACTGAAGCTTTCTTT. This chain links TRBV18 with TRBJ1-1; TRBD1 matches 9 bases. CDR3 length: 15 amino acids. The V and J ends lost 2 bases and 2 bases, in that order; junction bases with no gene match: 3. The germline CDR1 and CDR2 sequences are KGHSH and LQKENI.

The chain has TRBV6-2 or TRBV6-3 and TRBJ1-1; D remains ambiguous. Germline loops: CDR1 MNHEY, CDR2 SVGEGT. V was pared by 0 bases and J by 12 bases, with 11 bases between. The CDR3 is made up of 12 amino acids. The CDR3 region has the DNA TGTGCCAGCAGTTACTCAGAGGGTATGACTTTCTTT. Translated: CASSYSEGMTFF.

This rearrangement joins TRBV6-5 to TRBJ2-5; possibly TRBD2 for D (5 bases). Germline V gene sequence: CDR1 MNHEY, CDR2 SVGAGI. V shed 7 bases and J shed 1 base, with 13 bases lying between them. The CDR3 length is 14 residues. CDR3 in DNA: TGTGCCAGCAACCTCTCGGGAACCCAAGAGACCCAGTACTTC. Protein sequence: CASNLSGTQETQYF.

The genes are TRBV27 and TRBJ2-3; D remains unclear. V dropped 1 base and J dropped 1 base, with 18 bases sitting between them. CDR3 length: 18 residues. Germline V gives CDR1 MNHEY, CDR2 SMNVEV (reference sequence). Here the CDR3 DNA reads TGTGCCAGCAGTTTATACTTCCGAAAGGTCCAGGGCACAGATACGCAGTATTTT. Encoded protein: CASSLYFRKVQGTDTQYF.

The rearrangement links TRBV6-4 to TRBJ2-2; 9 positions match TRBD2. CDR3 size: 16 residues. Trimming removed 3 bases from V and 2 bases from J; junction bases left unmatched: 4. Germline CDR1 MRHNA, CDR2 SNTAGT. The DNA of the CDR3 is TGTGCCAGCAGTGAAAGGACTAGCGTAAACACCGGGGAGCTGTTTTTT. It translates to CASSERTSVNTGELFF.

J is TRBJ1-5 and V is TRBV4-1; 8 nucleotides align to TRBD1. This CDR3 is 16 amino acids long. The V gene end was trimmed by 3 bases and the J gene end by 3 bases; junction bases not matched to a gene: 7. CDR1 is MGHRA, CDR2 YSYEKL, per germline. As DNA, the CDR3 is TGCGCCAGCAGCCAGCGAACGGACAGGGACAATCAGCCCCAGCATTTT. Translation gives CASSQRTDRDNQPQHF.

The rearrangement links TRBV6-5 to TRBJ1-1; weak D call: TRBD1 (5 bases). The ends were cut back, 8 bases at V and 2 bases at J, with 15 bases in the middle. The CDR3 runs to 14 residues. The germline CDR1 and CDR2 sequences are MNHEY and SVGAGI. The CDR3: CASATWGPNTEAFF. Written as DNA, the CDR3 is TGTGCCAGCGCGACTTGGGGCCCTAACACTGAAGCTTTCTTT.

V is TRBV5-8 and J is TRBJ1-4; maybe TRBD1 (6 bases). V lost 5 bases, J lost 7 bases, and 12 bases lay in between. Germline CDR1 and CDR2: SGHTS and YDEGEE. The CDR3 spans 13 residues. The CDR3 is CASRLQGIEKLFF. CDR3 DNA: TGTGCCAGCAGGTTACAGGGAATTGAAAAACTGTTTTTT.

The rearrangement uses TRBV5-8 and TRBJ2-1; 9 bases align to TRBD2. The V and J ends lost 5 bases and 10 bases, in that order; junction bases with no gene match: 16. The germline CDR1 and CDR2 sequences are SGHTS and YDEGEE. This CDR3 has 16 residues. CDR3: CASSTISGGSTGEQFF. The CDR3 DNA follows: TGTGCCAGCAGTACCATAAGCGGGGGGTCAACTGGGGAGCAGTTCTTC.

The chain recombines TRBV3-1 (or the pseudogene TRBV3-2) with TRBJ1-2; TRBD1 matches 7 bases. V lost 1 base to trimming and J lost 0 bases; unmatched junction nucleotides: 5. Germline V lookup: CDR1 LGHDT, CDR2 YNNKEL (reference sequence). The CDR3 is 16 residues long. In DNA form, the CDR3 reads TGTGCCAGCAGCCAAGCCTCCGGGACAGCTAACTATGGCTACACCTTC. This encodes CASSQASGTANYGYTF.

The chain links TRBV6-5 to TRBJ1-4, with D possibly TRBD1 on 5 matching bases. This CDR3 has 15 residues. Germline values: CDR1 MNHEY, CDR2 SVGAGI. V was clipped by 8 bases and J by 2 bases, with 15 bases between them. CDR3 DNA: TGTGCCAGCGGCCCAGGGTGGAGCACTAATGAAAAACTGTTTTTT. Amino acids: CASGPGWSTNEKLFF.

The table lists this clone with a count of one. V is TRBV5-1 and J is TRBJ2-5; 10 nucleotides align to TRBD2. This CDR3 has 16 residues. The trim removed 2 bases at V and 1 base at J, leaving 5 bases unmatched. Germline V gives CDR1 SGHRS, CDR2 YFSETQ. CDR3 sequence (DNA): TGCGCCAGCAGCTTAGGTCCTAGCGGGGGCCAAGAGACCCAGTACTTC. The encoded protein is CASSLGPSGGQETQYF.

The chain carries TRBV30 and TRBJ1-2; unclear D gene. The CDR3 spans 12 residues. In germline, CDR1 is GTSNPN, CDR2 SVGIG (reference sequence). Trimming removed 2 bases from V and 7 bases from J, with 11 bases in between. Here the CDR3 DNA reads TGTGCCTGGAGTCCAGGAATTCGTGGCTACACCTTC. Translating gives CAWSPGIRGYTF.

The V gene is TRBV28, the J gene TRBJ2-1; TRBD2 matches at 13 bases. The trim removed 4 bases at V and 8 bases at J, leaving 14 bases unmatched. This CDR3 is built from 18 residues. Per germline, CDR1 MDHEN and CDR2 SYDVKM. CDR3 sequence: CASSSRQRGLAGFHEQFF. For the CDR3, the DNA is TGTGCCAGCAGTTCTAGACAAAGGGGACTAGCGGGATTCCATGAGCAGTTCTTC.

The genes are TRBV2 and TRBJ1-2; D gene unclear. Trimming took off 9 bases at V and 1 base at J, with 12 bases between the two ends. CDR3 size: 13 residues. From germline, CDR1 is SNHLY and CDR2 FYNNEI. The CDR3 loop is CASGEDFNYGYTF. The CDR3 DNA follows: TGTGCCAGTGGGGAGGACTTTAACTATGGCTACACCTTC.

The chain employs TRBV24-1 and TRBJ1-5, with D tentatively TRBD1 (5 bases). This CDR3 is 13 amino acids long. Germline V gives CDR1 KGHDR, CDR2 SFDVKD. CDR3 DNA: TGTGGATATTGGGGGGGGAGCAATCAGCCCCAGCATTTT. Translating it yields CGYWGGSNQPQHF.

This clone was seen once. V usage is TRBV4-1 and J usage is TRBJ1-5; 10 positions agree with TRBD1. Trimming at V came to 1 base and at J to 4 bases, leaving 1 base not matched to a gene. Per germline, CDR1 MGHRA and CDR2 YSYEKL. The CDR3 totals 15 residues. CDR3 in DNA: TGCGCCAGCAGCCAAGCGGGACAGGGGAATCAGCCCCAGCATTTT. As protein: CASSQAGQGNQPQHF.

This clone is a singleton in its sample. The chain is built from TRBV9 and TRBJ2-1; D is uncertain. The V end was cut by 4 bases, the J end by 5 bases, with 10 bases between. CDR1 SGDLS and CDR2 YYNGEE come from the germline V gene. The CDR3 runs to 13 residues. The CDR3 spells CASSQNLDNEQFF. The CDR3 coding sequence is TGTGCCAGCAGCCAAAACTTGGACAATGAGCAGTTCTTC.

Concerning this clone itself: A read error may account for a junction end that differs from germline. This chain connects TRBV14 to TRBJ1-1; D unclear. The germline V gene has CDR1 SGHDN and CDR2 FVKESK. The CDR3 runs to 14 residues. In DNA, the CDR3 is TGTGCCAGCAGCAAAGAAATGGGAGAAAGTGAAGCTTTCTTT. Protein: CASSKEMGESEAFF.

This chain connects TRBV5-1 to TRBJ2-3; 9 bases agree with TRBD2. The J segment lost 6 bases and the V segment lost 0 bases, leaving 11 bases of the junction unmatched. The V gene's germline CDR1 is SGHRS and CDR2 YFSETQ. The CDR3 runs to 17 residues. CDR3 sequence reads: CASSLDGVAGVSDTQYF. CDR3 sequence (DNA): TGCGCCAGCAGCTTGGATGGCGTAGCGGGAGTTTCGGATACGCAGTATTTT.

The chain has TRBV7-8 and TRBJ1-1; D remains ambiguous. Per germline, CDR1 SGHVS and CDR2 FQNEAQ. There are 15 residues in the CDR3. The germline V and J ends were trimmed by 5 bases and 3 bases, with 16 bases remaining between them. CDR3 loop: CASSPLEAFDTEAFF. The CDR3 coding sequence is TGTGCCAGCAGCCCCCTCGAGGCCTTCGACACTGAAGCTTTCTTT.

The CDR3 loop is CASSLAREGSTGELFF. The CDR3 nucleotides are TGTGCCAGCAGCTTAGCCAGGGAAGGGTCGACCGGGGAGCTGTTTTTT. The V call is TRBV11-3, the J call TRBJ2-2; possible D gene TRBD1, 5 bases. Trimming took off 1 base at V and 5 bases at J, with 14 bases between the two ends. CDR1 is SGHNT and CDR2 is YENEEA in the germline V gene. The CDR3 runs to 16 residues.

V is TRBV4-1 and J is TRBJ2-1, with 9 positions matching TRBD2. CDR3 length: 17 residues. Germline-derived CDR1 and CDR2 are MGHRA and YSYEKL. Unmatched junction bases numbered 7, after V lost 0 bases and J lost 4 bases. DNA of the CDR3: TGCGCCAGCAGCCAAGAGACGGCTAGCGGGATGTACAATGAGCAGTTCTTC. Its translation is CASSQETASGMYNEQFF.

This chain joins TRBV12-3 or TRBV12-4 and TRBJ1-2; possibly TRBD1 for D (5 bases). This CDR3 is built from 13 residues. Trimming cost V 8 bases and J 1 base, with 11 bases left between them. The CDR3 sequence is CASALQVNYGYTF. CDR3 sequence (DNA): TGTGCCAGCGCTCTACAGGTTAACTATGGCTACACCTTC.

This chain connects TRBV2 to TRBJ1-1; D is unclear. V lost 4 bases and J 4 bases, leaving 16 bases between the germline ends. The length of the CDR3 is 15 residues. The germline gives CDR1 SNHLY, CDR2 FYNNEI. The CDR3 sequence: CASSVGSRAGTEAFF. In DNA, the CDR3 is TGTGCCAGCAGTGTCGGGAGTCGAGCGGGCACTGAAGCTTTCTTT.

The CDR3 region is CASSDRFRARNSPLHF. CDR3 in DNA: TGTGCCAGCAGTGACAGATTCAGGGCCCGTAATTCACCCCTCCACTTT. The rearrangement uses TRBV6-1 and TRBJ1-6, with a possible D match to TRBD1 (5 bases). Germline-derived CDR1 and CDR2 are MNHNS and SASEGT. The V gene lost 3 bases and the J gene lost 6 bases, with 15 bases spanning the gap. The CDR3 is 16 amino acids.